Described below is a single T cell receptor beta chain sequence and its context. The target antigen is unknown. This entry is derived from a study of T cells after yellow fever vaccination. Study-wide points: Weaker overall, the secondary response nonetheless peaked faster (day 5 versus 15). Abundant clonotypes from the bulk population could contaminate FACS-sorted repertoires.

TCRdb used MiXCR to reprocess the 5' RACE reads, holding one entry per CDR3 protein. The repertoire holds approximately 610,000 distinct CDR3 sequences, with about 17% as singletons. The CDR3 has 15 residues. The V gene end was trimmed by 5 bases and the J gene end by 8 bases; junction bases not matched to a gene: 4. This receptor was obtained from a man between 18 and 35 years old who received the YFV17D yellow fever vaccine. The chain recombines TRBV12-3 or TRBV12-4 with TRBJ2-1; 15 positions match TRBD2. This sample comprised PBMCs, obtained less than 6 days after the first yellow fever vaccination. CDR3 sequence (DNA): TGTGCCAGCAGTCCGGGACTAGCGGGGGGTCATGAGCAGTTCTTC. Translating it yields CASSPGLAGGHEQFF.